This TCR beta chain was observed in a study of CD8+CD57+ T cells in acquired aplastic anemia. About the research overall: Average DNA yield from sorted CD4+ and CD8+ cells was approximately 3 ug. Among healthy donors, CD4+ cells averaged approximately 11 million reads. Whole-study findings and limits: Patients shared around 30 CD8+ CDR3 sequences with controls. Patients did not significantly differ from controls in CD8+ Simpson's diversity.

With regard to this clonotype: What it binds is unknown.

Genomic DNA templated the TCR beta VDJ and CDR3 profiling. TCRdb independently ran MiXCR on the reads; one entry per CDR3 protein. The sample has some 180,000 distinct CDR3 sequences, around 45% seen once. The V gene's germline CDR1 is SGHTA and CDR2 FQGNSA. This CDR3 has 15 residues. The J segment lost 3 bases and the V segment lost 2 bases, leaving 7 bases of the junction unmatched. The genes are TRBV7-2 and TRBJ2-7; 7 bases fit TRBD2. This clonotype was obtained from a human donor in good health. What was sequenced was sorted CD4+, CD8+, or CD8+CD57+ T cells (not recorded which) from PBMCs. Written as DNA, the CDR3 is TGTGCCAGCAGCTTACATAGCGGGCCGTACTACGAGCAGTACTTC. It translates to CASSLHSGPYYEQYF.